A single sample gave rise to the 31 T cell receptor beta chains below, sequenced in a study of T-cell reconstitution after alpha-beta-depleted transplantation in children listed by TCRdb under 2016. Study-wide findings and limitations: The apparently early recovery of alphabetaT-cell counts about two months after transplant reportedly depended on only several hundred rapidly expanded clones that came from non-depleted graft cells.

Antigens for these TCRs are unknown. Taken with the paper, the label for time point translates to: day 60 (about 2 months) after transplantation. Per the publication, the treatment or condition label means: allogeneic hematopoietic cell transplantation with graft depleted of TCRalphabeta T cells and CD19 B cells. Preparation of the library involved PCR. Reads for this sample came from an Illumina HiSeq 2500. TCR library preparation used molecular barcoding, with unique molecular identifiers applied to normalize quantification of the TCRbeta repertoire. TCRdb's own reprocessing of the public reads used fastp at Q25 and MiXCR and kept productive beta chains. When rows share a CDR3 protein, they turn into one entry using the most common DNA and genes. The sample data list around 31,000 distinct CDR3 sequences, and 5% to 7% of these were observed just once. The ten largest clonotypes hold 27% of the sample.

Sequencing used peripheral blood, obtained 60 days after TCRalphabeta/CD19-depleted stem cell transplant. The source is a child less than two years old who had a stem cell transplant for acute myeloid leukemia, so the T cells may come from the graft donor.

This clonotype was found many times. The chain uses TRBV4-3 and TRBJ2-2; D is ambiguous. Between the trimmed V and J ends, which lost 0 bases and 10 bases, there was a span of 6 bases. The germline gives CDR1 LGHNA, CDR2 YSLEER. The CDR3 length is 12 residues. The chain's CDR3 is CASSQDWEELFF. DNA for the CDR3: TGCGCCAGCAGCCAAGATTGGGAGGAGCTGTTTTTT.

This clonotype was seen many times. The chain couples TRBV20-1 to TRBJ2-1; 11 nucleotides line up with TRBD2. Germline CDR1 reads DFQATT; CDR2 reads SNEGSKA (reference sequence). This CDR3 has 15 residues. The trim removed 2 bases at V and 6 bases at J, leaving 6 bases unmatched. The CDR3 nucleotides are TGCAGTGCTAGAAAAACTAGCGGGAGTGCCAATGAGCAGTTCTTC. This encodes CSARKTSGSANEQFF.

This clonotype was picked up many times. This chain uses TRBV5-1 with TRBJ2-2, with no clear D. This CDR3 contains 14 residues. Germline CDR1 reads SGHRS; CDR2 reads YFSETQ. V lost 1 base, J lost 7 bases, and 11 bases lay in between. Here the CDR3 reads CASSLFSGGGELFF. In nucleotides, the CDR3 is TGCGCCAGCAGCTTGTTTTCGGGCGGCGGGGAGCTGTTTTTT.

This clonotype was seen repeatedly, ten times or more. The chain couples TRBV12-3 or TRBV12-4 to TRBJ1-2; 7 positions match TRBD1. This CDR3 has 15 amino acids. Unmatched junction bases numbered 4, after V lost 3 bases and J lost 0 bases. CDR3 sequence reads: CASSLVQGANYGYTF. CDR3 DNA: TGTGCCAGCAGTTTGGTCCAGGGGGCTAACTATGGCTACACCTTC.

In this sample, this clonotype turned up many times. The CDR3 spells CASSSPGAINYGYTF. In nucleotides, the CDR3 is TGTGCCAGCAGTTCTCCGGGGGCCATTAACTATGGCTACACCTTC. The V call is TRBV12-3 or TRBV12-4, the J call TRBJ1-2; tentatively, D is TRBD1 (6 bases). Trimming pared 4 bases from V and 1 base from J, leaving 13 bases between. There are 15 residues in the CDR3.

This clonotype was detected a few times. The chain combines TRBV7-9 with TRBJ2-3; the D gene is possibly TRBD1 (5 bases). CDR3 length: 16 residues. V was cut by 3 bases and J by 0 bases, with 13 bases left in between. Germline V gene lookup returns CDR1 SEHNR and CDR2 FQNEAQ (reference sequence). The CDR3: CASSLGRQKSTDTQYF. CDR3 bases: TGTGCCAGCAGCTTGGGGCGGCAAAAGAGCACAGATACGCAGTATTTT. The full variable domain, rest sourced from reference TRBV7-9 and TRBJ2-3, is DTGVSQNPRHKITKRGQNVTFRCDPISEHNRLYWYRQTLGQGPEFLTYFQNEAQLEKSRLLSDRFSAERPKGSFSTLEIQRTEQGDSAMYLCASSLGRQKSTDTQYFGPGTRLTVL.

This clonotype has a count of ten or more. The chain is built from TRBV27 and TRBJ2-1, with 10 bases aligning to TRBD2. Germline loops: CDR1 MNHEY, CDR2 SMNVEV (reference sequence). This CDR3 comprises 14 residues. With 2 bases clipped from V and 8 bases from J, the junction kept 3 bases outside the gene matches. The CDR3 DNA sequence: TGTGCCAGCAGTTTAGGGCTAGCGGGAGATGAGCAGTTCTTC. Its protein is CASSLGLAGDEQFF.

This clonotype was counted ten times or more. This rearrangement joins TRBV14 to TRBJ2-3, with D perhaps TRBD1 (6 bases). V was clipped by 1 base and J by 3 bases, with 11 bases between them. Germline lookup yields CDR1 SGHDN and CDR2 FVKESK. This CDR3 has 15 residues. The CDR3 region has the DNA TGTGCCAGCAGCCAAGTCAGGGGAGTAACAGATACGCAGTATTTT. This translates into CASSQVRGVTDTQYF.

This clonotype was recorded many times. The V call is TRBV12-3 or TRBV12-4, the J call TRBJ1-1; tentative D call: TRBD1 (5 bases). V gave up 7 bases and J gave up 1 base, with 13 bases separating them. CDR3 length: 14 amino acids. CDR3 sequence reads: CASILGQQNTEAFF. CDR3 DNA: TGTGCCAGCATCCTCGGACAACAGAACACTGAAGCTTTCTTT.

The table lists this clonotype with many counts. The chain uses TRBV12-3 or TRBV12-4 and TRBJ2-7; D gene uncertain. The CDR3 is 11 amino acids. Trimming pared 6 bases from V and 3 bases from J, leaving 6 bases between. The CDR3 bases are TGTGCCAGCAGCCGCAACTACGAGCAGTACTTC. It codes for CASSRNYEQYF.

The sample holds many counts of this clonotype. The V call is TRBV21-1, the J call TRBJ2-6; the D call in the table, TRBD1, was not verified against the DNA. TRBV21-1 is flagged as a pseudogene. The CDR3 has 18 amino acids. CDR3 in amino acids: CASSKEVDPHSGANVLTF. The CDR3 DNA reads TGTGCCAGCAGCAAAGAGGTCGACCCCCACTCTGGGGCCAACGTCCTGACTTTC.

This clonotype was detected ten times or more. The chain recombines TRBV28 with TRBJ1-5; D call uncertain. The CDR3 covers 14 residues. Germline loops: CDR1 MDHEN, CDR2 SYDVKM. V dropped 6 bases and J dropped 4 bases, with 13 bases sitting between them. This CDR3 reads CASSPSRRNQPQHF. DNA of the CDR3: TGTGCCAGCAGCCCTTCGAGGAGGAATCAGCCCCAGCATTTT.

This clonotype appeared many times. This chain links TRBV7-2 with TRBJ2-3; 13 bases match TRBD2. Germline V gene sequence: CDR1 SGHTA, CDR2 FQGNSA. With 5 bases clipped from V and 9 bases from J, the junction kept 8 bases outside the gene matches. This CDR3 is built from 15 residues. This CDR3 reads CASSQGLAGKGTQYF. In nucleotides, the CDR3 is TGTGCCAGCAGCCAGGGACTAGCGGGGAAGGGCACGCAGTATTTT. The full variable domain, its missing parts supplied by reference TRBV7-2 and TRBJ2-3, is GAGVSQSPSNKVTEKGKDVELRCDPISGHTALYWYRQSLGQGLEFLIYFQGNSAPDKSGLPSDRFSAERTGGSVSTLTIQRTQQEDSAVYLCASSQGLAGKGTQYFGPGTRLTVL.

There are many counts of this clonotype. This chain joins TRBV4-3 and TRBJ2-7, with TRBD1 identical over 7 bases. J gave up 2 bases and V 5 bases, and 3 bases lay outside the gene matches. Per the germline V gene, CDR1 is LGHNA and CDR2 is YSLEER. The CDR3 consists of 13 residues. DNA of the CDR3: TGCGCCAGCAGCACGACAGGGACCTACGAGCAGTACTTC. Translating it yields CASSTTGTYEQYF.

This clonotype was seen many times. The rearrangement links TRBV7-2 to TRBJ2-1, with a tentative D call TRBD2 (6 bases). The V gene's germline CDR1 is SGHTA and CDR2 FQGNSA. With 5 bases removed from V and 6 bases from J, the gap between germline ends came to 17 bases. This CDR3 contains 15 residues. CDR3 sequence (DNA): TGTGCCAGCAGCCATCGGGACGGGGGTGCCAATGAGCAGTTCTTC. Its translation: CASSHRDGGANEQFF.

This clonotype was detected ten times or more. The chain couples TRBV2 to TRBJ2-3, with 7 bases identical to TRBD1. Per germline, CDR1 SNHLY and CDR2 FYNNEI. The CDR3 length is 15 residues. V gave up 3 bases and J gave up 1 base; unmatched junction bases: 4. The CDR3 DNA reads as TGTGCCAGCAGTGAGCAGGGGGTGGGCACAGATACGCAGTATTTT. It yields the protein CASSEQGVGTDTQYF. The variable domain in full, completed from reference TRBV2 and TRBJ2-3, reads EPEVTQTPSHQVTQMGQEVILRCVPISNHLYFYWYRQILGQKVEFLVSFYNNEISEKSEIFDDQFSVERPDGSNFTLKIRSTKLEDSAMYFCASSEQGVGTDTQYFGPGTRLTVL.

There are many counts of this clonotype. The chain carries TRBV7-9 and TRBJ1-2; D call uncertain. The germline V gene has CDR1 SEHNR and CDR2 FQNEAQ (reference sequence). Between the trimmed V and J ends, which lost 1 base and 3 bases, there was a span of 9 bases. This CDR3 region has 14 residues. The CDR3 protein is CASSLERGHYGYTF. DNA of the CDR3: TGTGCCAGCAGCTTAGAACGTGGGCACTATGGCTACACCTTC. Full variable domain (outside the CDR3, taken from reference TRBV7-9 and TRBJ1-2): DTGVSQNPRHKITKRGQNVTFRCDPISEHNRLYWYRQTLGQGPEFLTYFQNEAQLEKSRLLSDRFSAERPKGSFSTLEIQRTEQGDSAMYLCASSLERGHYGYTFGSGTRLTVV.

This clonotype was found a few times. V and J are TRBV7-9 and TRBJ2-7; maybe TRBD1 (5 bases). The CDR3 totals 12 residues. Germline V gives CDR1 SEHNR, CDR2 FQNEAQ (reference sequence). V lost 5 bases to trimming and J lost 5 bases, with 10 bases between them. The CDR3 reads CASSLGAHEQYF. CDR3 nucleotides: TGTGCCAGCAGCCTAGGGGCCCACGAGCAGTACTTC. Together with reference TRBV7-9 and TRBJ2-7, the CDR3 gives the full variable domain: DTGVSQNPRHKITKRGQNVTFRCDPISEHNRLYWYRQTLGQGPEFLTYFQNEAQLEKSRLLSDRFSAERPKGSFSTLEIQRTEQGDSAMYLCASSLGAHEQYFGPGTRLTVT.

This clonotype was counted at least ten times. The V gene is TRBV27, the J gene TRBJ2-1, with D maybe TRBD1 (6 bases). This CDR3 has 13 amino acids. Germline V CDR1 and CDR2: MNHEY, SMNVEV (reference sequence). Trimming pared 5 bases from V and 7 bases from J, leaving 12 bases between. CDR3 in DNA: TGTGCCAGCAGTCAACAGGGATGGAATGAGCAGTTCTTC. Translated: CASSQQGWNEQFF.

The table lists this clonotype with many counts. The gene calls are TRBV6-2 or TRBV6-3 and TRBJ2-6, with 7 nucleotides matching TRBD2. Trimming took 7 bases from V and 2 from J; bases not matched to a gene: 5. The CDR3 is made up of 15 amino acids. Germline V gives CDR1 MNHEY, CDR2 SVGEGT. The CDR3 nucleotides read TGTGCCAGCACCAACGGGGGGACTGGGGCCAACGTCCTGACTTTC. It translates to CASTNGGTGANVLTF.

The chain has TRBV13 and TRBJ2-5; D call uncertain. The CDR3 consists of 16 residues. The V end was cut by 0 bases, the J end by 5 bases, with 16 bases between. CDR1 is PRHDT and CDR2 is FYEKMQ in the germline V gene (reference sequence). DNA of the CDR3: TGTGCCAGCAGCTTAGGCTACGGCGCTCAAGGGGAGACCCAGTACTTC. The encoded protein is CASSLGYGAQGETQYF.

The table lists this clonotype with many counts. The chain combines TRBV6-2 or TRBV6-3 with TRBJ2-2; D is undetermined. V was cut by 2 bases and J by 5 bases, with 9 bases left in between. This CDR3 is 14 amino acids long. Germline V gene data show CDR1 as MNHEY and CDR2 as SVGEGT. DNA for the CDR3: TGTGCCAGCAGTTACCCCGATCCGACCGGGGAGCTGTTTTTT. Its protein is CASSYPDPTGELFF.

The CDR3, as DNA: TGTGCCAGCAGTTACTCGAAAGAGCGGGGGGGTTACGAGCAGTACTTC. Residues: CASSYSKERGGYEQYF. The V gene is TRBV6-2 or TRBV6-3, the J gene TRBJ2-7; 10 bases align to TRBD2. The CDR3 runs 16 residues. Germline V gives CDR1 MNHEY, CDR2 SVGEGT. V lost 0 bases, J lost 4 bases, and 6 bases stayed unmatched.

This clonotype was detected ten times or more. CDR3 bases: TGCAGTGCCGACGCGGGGGAACCATCGAGCTCCTACGAGCAGTACTTC. Its protein is CSADAGEPSSSYEQYF. V and J are TRBV20-1 and TRBJ2-7, with 7 bases identical to TRBD2. The CDR3 consists of 16 residues. Germline V gives CDR1 DFQATT, CDR2 SNEGSKA (reference sequence). V was clipped by 6 bases and J by 0 bases; unmatched bases: 14.

This clonotype has at least ten counts. The V call is TRBV28, the J call TRBJ2-1, with 7 bases identical to TRBD2. Germline values: CDR1 MDHEN, CDR2 SYDVKM. The CDR3 is made up of 13 amino acids. V lost 6 bases and J lost 8; bases outside the gene matches: 7. CDR3 in amino acids: CASRGGRVYEQFF. CDR3 nucleotides: TGTGCCAGCAGAGGTGGGAGGGTCTATGAGCAGTTCTTC.

This clonotype was counted between two and nine times. This sequence joins TRBV5-1 and TRBJ1-2, with 9 bases matching TRBD1. CDR1 is SGHRS, CDR2 YFSETQ, per germline. With 4 bases clipped from V and 4 bases from J, the junction kept 11 bases outside the gene matches. The CDR3 consists of 16 residues. In DNA, the CDR3 is TGCGCCAGCAGCGGAACACAGGGGGCAGGGCGCTATGGCTACACCTTC. This encodes CASSGTQGAGRYGYTF.

A note on this clonotype: A much larger clone differs by one base, so this may be a read error. The chain has TRBV20-1 and TRBJ2-3; D ambiguous. The CDR3 totals 14 residues. Per germline, CDR1 DFQATT and CDR2 SNEGSKA (reference sequence). The CDR3, as DNA: TGCAGTGCTAGAGACCTAATACTAAGAGATTCGCAGTATTTT. This translates into CSARDLILRDSQYF.

This clonotype was seen many times. V gene TRBV10-3 combines with J gene TRBJ2-3; 7 bases line up with TRBD2. Germline V lookup: CDR1 ENHRY, CDR2 SYGVKD. J gave up 0 bases and V 5 bases, and 8 bases lay outside the gene matches. CDR3 length: 16 residues. The CDR3 bases are TGTGCCATCAGTCCACCCCTAGCGGCTAGCACAGATACGCAGTATTTT. Residues: CAISPPLAASTDTQYF.

This clonotype was counted at least ten times. The CDR3 is CASSSPQETQYF. The CDR3 DNA is TGTGCCAGCAGTTCCCCCCAGGAGACCCAGTACTTC. The genes are TRBV2 and TRBJ2-5; D uncertain. This CDR3 is 12 amino acids long. V shed 5 bases and J shed 5 bases, with 9 bases lying between them. The V gene's germline CDR1 is SNHLY and CDR2 FYNNEI.

At least ten counts were recorded for this clonotype. The CDR3 sequence: CASSLANQPQHF. CDR3 DNA: TGTGCCAGCAGCTTAGCCAATCAGCCCCAGCATTTT. The chain couples TRBV7-9 to TRBJ1-5, with no clear D. The CDR3 runs to 12 residues. V lost 0 bases and J lost 3, with 0 bases in between. Germline loops: CDR1 SEHNR, CDR2 FQNEAQ (reference sequence).

This clonotype showed up many times. The CDR3 bases are TGTGCCAGCAGCTCCTCCGTGGAGCTTCAAGAGACCCAGTACTTC. This encodes CASSSSVELQETQYF. The J gene is TRBJ2-5, the V gene TRBV28; D call uncertain. CDR3 length equals 15 residues. Germline V CDR1 and CDR2: MDHEN, SYDVKM. The V and J ends lost 6 bases and 2 bases respectively, with 16 bases between them.